This passage covers 32 T cell receptor beta chains from one sample sequenced in a study of tumor-infiltrating lymphocytes in oesophageal squamous cell carcinoma. TCRdb recomputed calls from the reads with MiXCR, one row per CDR3 protein. The profile covers 11,000 or so distinct CDR3 sequences, with 58% appearing a single time and approximately 54% taken by the ten largest. The sequenced material came from blood. These receptors came from a female donor with esophageal squamous cell carcinoma.

CDR3 bases: TGTGCCAGCAGCCGAGACAGGGCCAATCAGCCCCAGCATTTT. This encodes CASSRDRANQPQHF. The rearrangement links TRBV7-2 to TRBJ1-5; 7 nucleotides line up with TRBD1. Germline values: CDR1 SGHTA, CDR2 FQGNSA. V shed 5 bases and J 3 bases; nucleotides not matched to a gene: 4. CDR3 length: 14 residues.

The chain has TRBV12-3 or TRBV12-4 and TRBJ2-2, with D perhaps TRBD1 or TRBD2 (5 bases each). V lost 5 bases to trimming and J lost 0 bases, with 16 bases between them. This CDR3 is 17 amino acids long. CDR3 DNA sequence: TGTGCCAGCAGTCCAAGGGGACCAATGCCGAACACCGGGGAGCTGTTTTTT. Its protein is CASSPRGPMPNTGELFF.

The V call is TRBV7-3, the J call TRBJ2-5; 7 bases line up with TRBD2. CDR1 is SGHTA, CDR2 FQGTGA, per germline. The CDR3 is made up of 15 amino acids. J gave up 1 base and V 1 base, and 3 bases lay outside the gene matches. Here the CDR3 DNA reads TGTGCCAGCAGCTTAAGTTCGGGGGGCCAAGAGACCCAGTACTTC. Protein sequence: CASSLSSGGQETQYF.

The chain is built from TRBV10-2 and TRBJ2-5; D possibly uses TRBD1 or TRBD2 (5 bases each). The J call is doubtful: the DNA matches TRBJ2-1 better. The CDR3 has 16 residues. Germline CDR1 is WSHSY and CDR2 is SAAADI. The CDR3 nucleotides read TGCGCCAGCAGTGAGATCGGGGAGAGGGGACACAATGAGCAGTTCTTC. It is translated as CASSEIGERGHNEQFF.

About this clonotype: A read error may account for a junction end that differs from germline. This sequence joins TRBV7-7 and TRBJ2-5; D call uncertain. The CDR3 runs 15 residues. The germline V gene has CDR1 SSHAT and CDR2 FNYEAQ (reference sequence). In nucleotides, the CDR3 is TGTGCTAGCAGCTTAGACCAGACAAACCAAGAGACCCAGTACTTC. Its protein is CASSLDQTNQETQYF. The full variable domain, its missing parts supplied by reference TRBV7-7 and TRBJ2-5, is GAGVSQSPRYKVTKRGQDVTLRCDPISSHATLYWYQQALGQGPEFLTYFNYEAQPDKSGLPSDRFSAERPEGSISTLTIQRTEQRDSAMYRCASSLDQTNQETQYFGPGTRLLVL.

This clonotype was detected many times. This sequence joins TRBV2 and TRBJ2-7, with TRBD2 as a possible D gene (6 bases). The V and J ends lost 4 bases and 3 bases respectively, with 16 bases between them. The CDR3 length is 15 residues. Per the germline V gene, CDR1 is SNHLY and CDR2 is FYNNEI. CDR3 region: CASSAYGRLNYEQYF. CDR3 bases: TGTGCCAGCAGTGCTTACGGGAGACTGAACTACGAGCAGTACTTC.

The chain uses TRBV10-3 and TRBJ2-1, with D possibly being TRBD2 (5 bases). The length of the CDR3 is 14 residues. CDR1 and CDR2 from the germline V gene are ENHRY and SYGVKD. V was trimmed by 7 bases and J by 3 bases, leaving 13 bases between them. The CDR3 loop reads CAIKDSQGYNEQFF. As DNA, the CDR3 is TGTGCCATCAAGGACTCCCAAGGCTACAATGAGCAGTTCTTC.

CDR3 sequence (DNA): TGTGCCAGCAGCCCAGCGGGACCGGGGGATACGCAGTATTTT. Its protein is CASSPAGPGDTQYF. J is TRBJ2-1 and V is TRBV7-3, with 7 bases aligning to TRBD2. The J call may be incorrect, as the DNA end agrees better with TRBJ2-3. Looked up from germline, CDR1 is SGHTA and CDR2 is FQGTGA. The CDR3 spans 14 residues.

V gene TRBV6-6 combines with J gene TRBJ2-3, with no clear D. CDR1 and CDR2 from the germline V gene are MNHNY and SVGAGI (reference sequence). The CDR3 is 15 amino acids. V was clipped by 5 bases and J by 0 bases, with 12 bases between them. The DNA for the CDR3 is TGTGCCAGCAGTGCTCTAAAGCTCAGCACAGATACGCAGTATTTT. Translated, it gives CASSALKLSTDTQYF.

V gene TRBV7-6 combines with J gene TRBJ2-1, with 10 bases fitting TRBD1. CDR1 is SGHVS and CDR2 is FNYEAQ in the germline V gene. With 4 bases clipped from V and 1 base from J, the junction kept 10 bases outside the gene matches. This CDR3 contains 18 residues. CDR3 coding DNA: TGTGCCAGCAGCTCCAGGCCCGACAGGGGGCAGTCCTACAATGAGCAGTTCTTC. Its translation: CASSSRPDRGQSYNEQFF.

This clonotype was counted many times. CDR3 coding DNA: TGTGCCAGCAGCCCTGGGACAGGGAGCAATCAGCCCCAGCATTTT. Translating it yields CASSPGTGSNQPQHF. J is TRBJ1-5 and V is TRBV3-1; 9 nucleotides match TRBD1. Looked up from germline, CDR1 is LGHDT and CDR2 is YNNKEL (reference sequence). The J segment lost 1 base and the V segment lost 4 bases, leaving 2 bases of the junction unmatched. This CDR3 contains 15 residues.

This chain connects TRBV28 to TRBJ1-2; no clear D. The end of the DNA is better explained by TRBJ2-7, so the J call may be wrong. CDR3 length: 12 residues. Looked up from germline, CDR1 is MDHEN and CDR2 is SYDVKM. CDR3 loop: CASSSRSHEQYF. The CDR3 nucleotides read TGTGCCAGCAGTTCCAGGTCCCACGAGCAGTACTTC.

The CDR3 bases are TGTGCCAGCAGCATCACCCGGGACACTAGAGCCAATGAGCAGTTCTTC. It yields the protein CASSITRDTRANEQFF. This rearrangement joins TRBV7-3 to TRBJ2-1; possibly TRBD1 for D (6 bases). Germline V gene data show CDR1 as SGHTA and CDR2 as FQGTGA. CDR3 length: 16 residues. The V end lost 5 bases, the J end lost 6 bases, and 20 bases lay between the germline ends.

This chain connects TRBV12-3 or TRBV12-4 to TRBJ2-4; D gene ambiguous. The DNA end is a closer match to TRBJ2-7, so the J assignment may be wrong. The CDR3 loop spans 14 amino acids. CDR3 bases: TGTGCCAGCAGCCTAGGACGGTGGGGCTACGAGCAGTACTTC. Protein: CASSLGRWGYEQYF.

This clonotype is medium-sized by share. V gene TRBV6-1 combines with J gene TRBJ1-2, with TRBD1 identical over 8 bases. This CDR3 has 15 residues. The germline V gene encodes CDR1 MNHNS and CDR2 SASEGT. V lost 7 bases and J lost 4; bases outside the gene matches: 11. CDR3 amino acids: CASTGQGGSSYGYTF. For the CDR3, the DNA is TGTGCCAGCACCGGACAGGGAGGGTCTAGCTATGGCTACACCTTC.

The rearrangement uses TRBV5-4 and TRBJ2-5; no firm D call. Germline lookup yields CDR1 SGHNT and CDR2 YYREEE (reference sequence). V was shortened by 2 bases and J by 5 bases, with 10 bases between the two germline ends. The CDR3 is 13 residues long. For the CDR3, the DNA is TGTGCCAGCAGCTTATTAGGGCCCGAGACCCAGTACTTC. It yields the protein CASSLLGPETQYF.

This clonotype was observed a few times. This chain links TRBV7-3 with TRBJ1-1, with 7 bases matching TRBD1. The germline CDR1 and CDR2 sequences are SGHTA and FQGTGA. The V gene end was trimmed by 4 bases and the J gene end by 3 bases; junction bases not matched to a gene: 2. This CDR3 has 13 residues. The CDR3 is CASSWTGDTEAFF. Written as DNA, the CDR3 is TGTGCCAGCAGCTGGACAGGCGACACTGAAGCTTTCTTT.

The chain recombines TRBV7-9 with TRBJ2-1; D might be TRBD1 or TRBD2, each matching 5 bases. The V end was cut by 4 bases, the J end by 13 bases, with 14 bases between. The CDR3 runs 12 residues. The germline V gene has CDR1 SEHNR and CDR2 FQNEAQ (reference sequence). The CDR3 spells CASSSARDHQFF. The CDR3 DNA reads TGTGCCAGCAGCTCAGCCCGGGACCACCAGTTCTTC.

J is TRBJ1-2 and V is TRBV6-6; D might be TRBD1 (5 bases). Germline V gene lookup returns CDR1 MNHNY and CDR2 SVGAGI (reference sequence). Trimming pared 0 bases from V and 4 bases from J, leaving 15 bases between. The CDR3 spans 16 residues. This CDR3 is CASSYSVGGFVYGYTF. CDR3 bases: TGTGCCAGCAGTTACTCGGTGGGGGGATTCGTCTATGGCTACACCTTC.

A remark on this clonotype: The CDR3 ends on some other residue instead of the conserved phenylalanine or tryptophan, so this is likely a read error. No DNA is shown, since the ends of the CDR3 on it are uncertain; the CDR3 is the one TCRdb lists. This rearrangement joins TRBV5-1 to TRBJ2-6. The germline gives CDR1 SGHRS, CDR2 YFSETQ. Counting both end residues, the CDR3 totals 8 amino acids. Here the CDR3 reads CASSLDSY.

To note about this clonotype: It may be a read error: a sequence one base away is much more abundant. The chain employs TRBV7-8 and TRBJ2-3; possible D gene TRBD2, 5 bases. Trimming shortened V by 5 bases and J by 14 bases, and 17 bases separated the two germline ends. Germline CDR1 SGHVS, CDR2 FQNEAQ. This CDR3 contains 12 residues. CDR3 region: CASSPTIGELYF. The CDR3 DNA is TGTGCCAGCAGCCCTACGATCGGGGAGCTGTATTTT.

The chain links TRBV12-3 or TRBV12-4 to TRBJ2-3; D may be TRBD2 (6 bases). This CDR3 region has 15 residues. With 5 bases removed from V and 5 bases from J, the gap between germline ends came to 17 bases. The chain's CDR3 is CASSRGTPLVDTQYF. The CDR3 bases are TGTGCCAGCAGTCGCGGGACCCCCCTGGTAGATACGCAGTATTTT.

The chain employs TRBV7-2 and TRBJ2-2; either TRBD1 or TRBD2 may fit D (5 bases each). Germline V lookup: CDR1 SGHTA, CDR2 FQGNSA. V lost 5 bases and J lost 0, with 16 bases in between. This CDR3 region has 17 residues. The CDR3 sequence: CASSPWGHSANTGELFF. The CDR3 coding sequence is TGTGCCAGCAGCCCGTGGGGCCATAGCGCGAACACCGGGGAGCTGTTTTTT.

Of note for this clonotype: Given a much more abundant clone one base away, this may be a read error. The chain is built from TRBV7-2 and TRBJ2-5; the D gene is possibly TRBD2 (6 bases). The J call may be wrong; the DNA end is better matched by TRBJ2-1. This CDR3 comprises 14 residues. Germline-derived CDR1 and CDR2 are SGHTA and FQGNSA. The chain's CDR3 is CASSLMGGPYEQFF. The CDR3 region has the DNA TGTGCCAGCAGCTTAATGGGGGGACCCTACGAGCAGTTCTTC.

This clonotype was observed at least ten times. The chain joins TRBV5-6 to TRBJ1-1; no clear D. CDR1 and CDR2 (germline): SGHDT, YYEEEE. Trimming removed 1 base at V and 0 bases at J, with 10 bases between. This CDR3 region has 15 residues. In DNA, the CDR3 is TGTGCCAGCAGCTTGTCAGCCGACATGAACACTGAAGCTTTCTTT. Translation gives CASSLSADMNTEAFF.

The rearrangement joins TRBV7-8 to TRBJ2-3; maybe TRBD1 (5 bases). Per germline, CDR1 SGHVS and CDR2 FQNEAQ. V was pared by 6 bases and J by 2 bases, with 15 bases between. The CDR3 totals 15 residues. CDR3 residues: CASRPDTSTTDTQYF. In DNA form, the CDR3 reads TGTGCCAGCAGGCCGGACACTTCTACCACAGATACGCAGTATTTT.

This clonotype occurred once. The rearrangement links TRBV10-3 to TRBJ2-5, with 9 bases matching TRBD1. The closer fit of TRBJ2-7 to the DNA end suggests the J call may be wrong. The CDR3 extends over 13 amino acids. Germline V gives CDR1 ENHRY, CDR2 SYGVKD. The CDR3 is CAMAGTGFIEQYF. The CDR3, as DNA: TGTGCCATGGCCGGGACAGGGTTTATCGAGCAGTACTTC.

This clonotype has ten or more counts. The chain recombines TRBV7-3 with TRBJ2-1; D is unclear. Deletions cut 6 bases from V and 8 bases from J, with 20 bases between. The CDR3 has 15 amino acids. CDR1 and CDR2 from the germline V gene are SGHTA and FQGTGA. For the CDR3, the DNA is TGTGCCAGCAGTCCTCGCGAGGCGGAAGGCGATGAGCAGTTCTTC. This encodes CASSPREAEGDEQFF.

This chain connects TRBV7-4 to TRBJ2-3; D not resolved. The J call could be wrong; TRBJ2-5 is a better fit for the DNA end. Germline CDR1 SGHVT, CDR2 SQSDAQ. The CDR3 runs to 14 residues. CDR3 sequence: CASSPGRFQETQYF. Here the CDR3 DNA reads TGTGCCAGCAGCCCAGGACGGTTCCAAGAGACCCAGTACTTC.

V is TRBV6-1 and J is TRBJ2-7; 8 nucleotides align to TRBD1. The ends lost 6 bases at V and 1 base at J; junction bases unmatched: 8. CDR1 MNHNS and CDR2 SASEGT come from the germline V gene. This CDR3 contains 15 residues. The CDR3 bases are TGTGCCAGCAGGCTACAGGACAGGGCATCCTACGAGCAGTACTTC. Its protein is CASRLQDRASYEQYF.

This sequence joins TRBV5-8 and TRBJ1-6, with 11 bases matching TRBD1. This CDR3 has 15 residues. The germline CDR1 and CDR2 sequences are SGHTS and YDEGEE. Trimming at V came to 3 bases and at J to 8 bases, leaving 4 bases not matched to a gene. The DNA for the CDR3 is TGTGCCAGCAGCTCTTCGGGACAGGGGGATTCACCCCTCCACTTT. Protein sequence: CASSSSGQGDSPLHF.

The chain uses TRBV7-3 and TRBJ2-1, with 10 positions matching TRBD2. The CDR3 contains 15 residues. With V trimmed by 5 bases and J by 9 bases, 10 bases remained unmatched. CDR1 is SGHTA, CDR2 FQGTGA, per germline. For the CDR3, the DNA is TGTGCCAGCAGCCCACTTAGCGGGGGGCCTTTTGAGCAGTTCTTC. Protein: CASSPLSGGPFEQFF.